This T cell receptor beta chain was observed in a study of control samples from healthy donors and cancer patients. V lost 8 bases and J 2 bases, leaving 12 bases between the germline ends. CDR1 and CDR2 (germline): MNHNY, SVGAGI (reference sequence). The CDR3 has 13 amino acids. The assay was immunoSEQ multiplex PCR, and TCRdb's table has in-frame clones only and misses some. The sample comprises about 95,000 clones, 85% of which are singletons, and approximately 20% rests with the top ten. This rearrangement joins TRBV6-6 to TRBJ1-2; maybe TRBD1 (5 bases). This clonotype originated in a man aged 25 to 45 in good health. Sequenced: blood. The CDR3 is CASGLGTNYGYTF. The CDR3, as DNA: TGTGCCAGCGGGCTCGGGACGAACTATGGCTACACCTTC.